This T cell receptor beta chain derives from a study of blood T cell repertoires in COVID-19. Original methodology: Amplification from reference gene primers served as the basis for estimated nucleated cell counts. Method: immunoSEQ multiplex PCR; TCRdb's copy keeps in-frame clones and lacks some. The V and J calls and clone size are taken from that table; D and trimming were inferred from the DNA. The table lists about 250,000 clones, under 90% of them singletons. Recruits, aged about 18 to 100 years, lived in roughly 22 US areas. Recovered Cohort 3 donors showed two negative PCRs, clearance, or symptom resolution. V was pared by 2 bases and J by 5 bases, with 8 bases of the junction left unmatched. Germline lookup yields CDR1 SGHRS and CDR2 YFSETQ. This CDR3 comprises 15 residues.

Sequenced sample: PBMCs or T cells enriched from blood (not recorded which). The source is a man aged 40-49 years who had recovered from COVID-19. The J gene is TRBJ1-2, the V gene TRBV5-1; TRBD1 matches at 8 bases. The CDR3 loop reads CASSFPRTGQYGYTF. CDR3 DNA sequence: TGCGCCAGCAGCTTCCCCCGGACAGGGCAGTATGGCTACACCTTC.